Given below is one T cell receptor (beta chain) in context. Its antigen remains unknown. Germline lookup yields CDR1 SQVTM and CDR2 ANQGSEA. With V trimmed by 7 bases and J by 5 bases, 6 bases remained unmatched. This CDR3 comprises 13 residues. Each single cDNA molecule received a unique molecular identifier. Using its own MiXCR run on the 5' RACE reads, TCRdb lists one record per CDR3 protein. The sample lists 99,000 or so distinct CDR3 sequences; roughly 17% were seen once. The sample originates from a study of early T cells in non-severe SARS-CoV-2 infection. For the study at large: The chains were unpaired, and the sequenced material was bulk RNA from unsorted whole blood.

Findings and caveats of the study: There was a bias toward anti-spike CD8 responses in VDJdb matching, which missed private and CD4 specificities.

Sequencing used whole blood. This receptor was identified in an adult who was a healthcare worker with PCR-confirmed SARS-CoV-2 infection or an uninfected control (not recorded which). V gene TRBV29-1 combines with J gene TRBJ2-5, with 11 bases aligning to TRBD2. CDR3 coding DNA: TGCAGCGCCGCTAGGACTAGCGGGGAGACCCAGTACTTC. This translates into CSAARTSGETQYF. The full variable domain, rest sourced from reference TRBV29-1 and TRBJ2-5, is SAVISQKPSRDICQRGTSLTIQCQVDSQVTMMFWYRQQPGQSLTLIATANQGSEATYESGFVIDKFPISRPNLTFSTLTVSNMSPEDSSIYLCSAARTSGETQYFGPGTRLLVL.